Each of the 27 T cell receptor beta chains below was sequenced from the same sample in a study of human T cells and chemical hapten exposure. TCRdb independently ran MiXCR on the RACE reads; one entry per CDR3 protein. The sample has roughly 100,000 distinct CDR3 sequences, approximately 12% seen once; the top ten hold 1.6%. Stated time point: pre-sensitization, week 0. This sample's treatment: therapeutic diphenylcyclopropenone sensitization with weekly scalp DPC. The sequencing used whole blood, collected in connection with sensitization to the hapten diphenylcyclopropenone (DPC). Receptors originate from a woman between 45 and 60 years old with alopecia areata. Some clones in this sample may be carry-over from other donors' samples.

This clonotype was detected only a few times. The genes are TRBV3-1 and TRBJ2-7, with D perhaps TRBD1 (6 bases). CDR3 length: 13 amino acids. Germline V lookup: CDR1 LGHDT, CDR2 YNNKEL (reference sequence). The germline V and J ends were trimmed by 10 bases and 2 bases, with 15 bases remaining between them. The CDR3 DNA follows: TGTGCCACGACCCAGGGGCAGGCCTACGAGCAGTACTTC. Amino acid sequence: CATTQGQAYEQYF.

This clonotype occurred a few times. The rearrangement joins TRBV29-1 to TRBJ2-5, with 9 positions matching TRBD1. Germline V CDR1 and CDR2: SQVTM, ANQGSEA. The CDR3 spans 17 residues. The junction had 13 bases not matched to a gene; V was cut back by 0 bases and J by 5 bases. For the CDR3, the DNA is TGCAGCGTTGAAGATCCGAGTGGGACAGGGATCCGGGAGACCCAGTACTTC. Its translation: CSVEDPSGTGIRETQYF.

This clonotype was picked up a small number of times. This rearrangement joins TRBV7-9 to TRBJ1-1; unclear D gene. The V gene lost 1 base and the J gene lost 3 bases, with 9 bases spanning the gap. The CDR3 is made up of 14 amino acids. Germline V gene sequence: CDR1 SEHNR, CDR2 FQNEAQ (reference sequence). The CDR3 nucleotides are TGTGCCAGCAGCTTAGTGGCTGTGGACACTGAAGCTTTCTTT. This encodes CASSLVAVDTEAFF.

This clonotype was observed a few times. The chain is built from TRBV19 and TRBJ2-2, with D perhaps matching TRBD1 (6 bases). The length of the CDR3 is 16 residues. CDR1 is LNHDA and CDR2 is SQIVND in the germline V gene (reference sequence). The V gene lost 3 bases and the J gene lost 1 base, with 12 bases spanning the gap. CDR3 sequence: CASSIKGGMNTGELFF. In DNA form, the CDR3 reads TGTGCCAGTAGTATCAAAGGGGGTATGAACACCGGGGAGCTGTTTTTT.

At least ten counts were recorded for this clonotype. This chain links TRBV11-3 with TRBJ2-2; no definite D call. Germline V gene lookup returns CDR1 SGHNT and CDR2 YENEEA. The length of the CDR3 is 14 residues. Trimming stripped 6 bases from V and 1 base from J, with 9 bases between. CDR3 in DNA: TGTGCCAGCAGGGCAGGATTGAACACCGGGGAGCTGTTTTTT. Translated: CASRAGLNTGELFF.

This clonotype was found a few times. This chain joins TRBV5-1 and TRBJ1-1; D is possibly TRBD1 (6 bases). Trimming took 1 base from V and 5 from J, leaving 12 bases between them. The CDR3 is 14 amino acids. Germline CDR1 is SGHRS and CDR2 is YFSETQ. The CDR3 loop is CASSLQGFGTEAFF. The CDR3 DNA reads TGCGCCAGCAGCTTGCAGGGGTTCGGTACTGAAGCTTTCTTT.

There are a few counts of this clonotype. The CDR3 sequence is CSALNRGMSSEDTQYF. The CDR3 region has the DNA TGCAGTGCCCTAAACAGGGGAATGAGTTCGGAAGATACGCAGTATTTT. J is TRBJ2-3 and V is TRBV20-1; 7 positions agree with TRBD1. The germline V gene encodes CDR1 DFQATT and CDR2 SNEGSKA (reference sequence). There are 16 residues in the CDR3. With 6 bases clipped from V and 5 bases from J, the junction kept 17 bases outside the gene matches.

This clonotype was seen many times. This chain joins TRBV20-1 and TRBJ2-2, with 7 nucleotides matching TRBD1. J was trimmed by 1 base and V by 5 bases; bases with no gene match: 4. CDR1 is DFQATT, CDR2 SNEGSKA, per germline (reference sequence). The CDR3 consists of 14 residues. CDR3 region: CSAPRTGNTGELFF. CDR3 nucleotides: TGCAGTGCTCCAAGGACAGGGAACACCGGGGAGCTGTTTTTT.

This clonotype has a handful of counts. This sequence joins TRBV18 and TRBJ2-7, with 9 bases that match TRBD1. V was clipped by 3 bases and J by 7 bases; unmatched bases: 10. The CDR3 has 15 amino acids. Looked up from germline, CDR1 is KGHSH and CDR2 is LQKENI. The CDR3 nucleotides read TGTGCCAGCTCACCTACAGGACAGGGGACGGGGGAGCAGTACTTC. Residues: CASSPTGQGTGEQYF.

This clonotype was found a few times. The V and J genes are TRBV19 and TRBJ1-3; TRBD1 agrees at 10 bases. Germline V gene data show CDR1 as LNHDA and CDR2 as SQIVND (reference sequence). V shed 8 bases and J 2 bases; nucleotides not matched to a gene: 6. The CDR3 loop spans 15 amino acids. The CDR3 sequence: CASPTGGLAGNTIYF. CDR3 DNA sequence: TGTGCCAGTCCGACAGGGGGCTTAGCTGGAAACACCATATATTTT.

The chain combines TRBV27 with TRBJ2-3, with D uncertain. V lost 4 bases and J 4 bases, leaving 12 bases between the germline ends. The CDR3 consists of 14 residues. Germline V lookup: CDR1 MNHEY, CDR2 SMNVEV (reference sequence). CDR3 nucleotide sequence: TGTGCCAGCAGTTGGTCTTTGGGTGCAGATACGCAGTATTTT. Its translation: CASSWSLGADTQYF.

The rearrangement joins TRBV5-1 to TRBJ2-7; tentative D call: TRBD2 (6 bases). The CDR3 sequence is 15 residues long. CDR1 and CDR2 (germline): SGHRS, YFSETQ. Trimming shortened V by 0 bases and J by 2 bases, and 12 bases separated the two germline ends. The CDR3 DNA is TGCGCCAGCAGCTTGGGGGAGGTTGGGCCCTACGAGCAGTACTTC. Protein: CASSLGEVGPYEQYF.

This clonotype turned up a few times. The chain combines TRBV21-1 with TRBJ2-3; no DNA check was done on the table's D call, TRBD2. TRBV21-1 is listed as a pseudogene. CDR3 length: 15 amino acids. The CDR3 spells CASNRLAGGPSTQYF. In DNA, the CDR3 is TGTGCCAGCAACCGTCTAGCGGGAGGGCCCAGTACGCAGTATTTT.

CDR3 protein: CSSATSSYNEQFF. The CDR3 bases are TGCAGCTCCGCGACGAGCTCCTACAATGAGCAGTTCTTC. The rearrangement joins TRBV29-1 to TRBJ2-1; D is undetermined. The V end was cut by 8 bases, the J end by 0 bases, with 11 bases between. CDR1 SQVTM and CDR2 ANQGSEA come from the germline V gene. The CDR3 totals 13 residues.

This clonotype was counted at least ten times. This rearrangement joins TRBV7-6 to TRBJ2-3; D may be TRBD1 (6 bases). Deletions cut 2 bases from V and 0 bases from J, with 9 bases between. Germline CDR1 and CDR2: SGHVS and FNYEAQ. This CDR3 is 15 amino acids long. CDR3 in amino acids: CASSLLQGSTDTQYF. Here the CDR3 DNA reads TGTGCCAGCAGCTTACTGCAGGGGAGCACAGATACGCAGTATTTT.

The V and J genes are TRBV7-2 and TRBJ2-3, with TRBD1 matching over 9 bases. The junction had 2 bases not matched to a gene; V was cut back by 1 base and J by 9 bases. CDR1 and CDR2 from the germline V gene are SGHTA and FQGNSA. CDR3 length equals 13 residues. The CDR3 DNA is TGTGCCAGCAGCTTAGGGACAGGGGAGACGCAGTATTTT. Protein: CASSLGTGETQYF.

The J gene is TRBJ2-2, the V gene TRBV12-3 or TRBV12-4; possibly TRBD1 for D (6 bases). The CDR3 runs 14 residues. Trimming cost V 7 bases and J 6 bases, with 15 bases left between them. Here the CDR3 reads CASILGGFPGELFF. The CDR3 nucleotides read TGTGCCAGCATCCTAGGGGGTTTCCCCGGGGAGCTGTTTTTT.

This clonotype was seen a few times. The V and J genes are TRBV11-3 and TRBJ1-6, with a weak D call TRBD1 (5 bases). V was clipped by 1 base and J by 9 bases, with 10 bases between them. Looked up from germline, CDR1 is SGHNT and CDR2 is YENEEA. This CDR3 has 14 residues. CDR3 amino acids: CASSLGTPGSPLHF. The CDR3 DNA reads as TGTGCCAGCAGCTTAGGGACACCCGGTTCACCCCTCCACTTT.

This clonotype was observed at least ten times. The chain links TRBV27 to TRBJ2-7; TRBD2 matches at 14 bases. The CDR3 totals 17 residues. Germline CDR1 reads MNHEY; CDR2 reads SMNVEV (reference sequence). J gave up 5 bases and V 2 bases, and 8 bases lay outside the gene matches. The CDR3 nucleotides read TGTGCCAGCAGTTTAGGGGTGGGACTAGCGGGAGTCCACGAGCAGTACTTC. Translated, it gives CASSLGVGLAGVHEQYF.

The chain couples TRBV6-2 or TRBV6-3 to TRBJ1-5; possibly TRBD1 for D (6 bases). The CDR3 length is 15 residues. Trimming left V 6 bases short and J 2 bases short, with 14 bases between. The germline V gene has CDR1 MNHEY and CDR2 SVGEGT. The CDR3: CASSDWGLGNQPQHF. The CDR3 DNA reads TGTGCCAGCAGCGACTGGGGGCTAGGCAATCAGCCCCAGCATTTT.

This rearrangement joins TRBV28 to TRBJ2-7, with TRBD1 as a possible D gene (6 bases). The CDR3 is made up of 13 amino acids. Trimming removed 8 bases at V and 5 bases at J, with 16 bases between. Germline V CDR1 and CDR2: MDHEN, SYDVKM. CDR3 DNA sequence: TGTGCCAGCGTTCGGGACATCTACGACGAGCAGTACTTC. It translates to CASVRDIYDEQYF. Variable domain in full (rest from reference TRBV28 and TRBJ2-7): DVKVTQSSRYLVKRTGEKVFLECVQDMDHENMFWYRQDPGLGLRLIYFSYDVKMKEKGDIPEGYSVSREKKERFSLILESASTNQTSMYLCASVRDIYDEQYFGPGTRLTVT.

This clonotype was recorded a few times. This sequence joins TRBV6-2 or TRBV6-3 and TRBJ1-1, with 10 bases fitting TRBD1. Germline CDR1 and CDR2: MNHEY and SVGEGT. The V and J ends lost 2 bases and 6 bases, in that order; junction bases with no gene match: 6. CDR3 length equals 15 residues. Here the CDR3 DNA reads TGTGCCAGCAGTTACCTAGACAGGGGGCGACCTGAAGCTTTCTTT. Translation: CASSYLDRGRPEAFF.

The table lists this clonotype with a few counts. This chain connects TRBV12-3 or TRBV12-4 to TRBJ2-7, with 9 nucleotides matching TRBD1. V lost 6 bases, J lost 6 bases, and 9 bases stayed unmatched. CDR3 length: 14 amino acids. CDR3 in DNA: TGTGCCAGCAGGGCGGGACAGGGAATTCGCGAGCAGTACTTC. Translation: CASRAGQGIREQYF.

This clonotype was recorded at least ten times. The chain employs TRBV20-1 and TRBJ2-5; 7 bases are shared with TRBD1. Trimming removed 3 bases from V and 7 bases from J; junction bases left unmatched: 8. The CDR3 totals 13 residues. Germline CDR1 and CDR2: DFQATT and SNEGSKA (reference sequence). CDR3 loop: CSASPGTVWTQYF. CDR3 nucleotide sequence: TGCAGTGCTAGCCCCGGGACAGTCTGGACCCAGTACTTC.

This clonotype appeared a few times. J is TRBJ2-1 and V is TRBV4-1; D possibly corresponds to TRBD1 (6 bases). This CDR3 has 14 amino acids. CDR1 and CDR2 from the germline V gene are MGHRA and YSYEKL. V shed 0 bases and J shed 9 bases, with 12 bases lying between them. The CDR3 reads CASSQEMTRGEQFF. The CDR3 bases are TGCGCCAGCAGCCAAGAAATGACCAGGGGTGAGCAGTTCTTC.

The genes are TRBV6-2 or TRBV6-3 and TRBJ2-2; 13 bases match TRBD2. This CDR3 comprises 17 residues. The ends lost 7 bases at V and 1 base at J; junction bases unmatched: 6. Germline V gene lookup returns CDR1 MNHEY and CDR2 SVGEGT. The CDR3 bases are TGTGCCAGCAAATTCGGACTAGCGGGGGAGAACACCGGGGAGCTGTTTTTT. Protein sequence: CASKFGLAGENTGELFF.

This chain links TRBV2 with TRBJ2-5, with 11 bases aligning to TRBD2. CDR3 length: 15 residues. Trimming cost V 9 bases and J 5 bases; bases outside gene matches: 11. Germline V gene sequence: CDR1 SNHLY, CDR2 FYNNEI. The CDR3 protein is CASRLAGSTAETQYF. CDR3 coding DNA: TGTGCCAGTAGACTAGCGGGATCAACCGCGGAGACCCAGTACTTC.